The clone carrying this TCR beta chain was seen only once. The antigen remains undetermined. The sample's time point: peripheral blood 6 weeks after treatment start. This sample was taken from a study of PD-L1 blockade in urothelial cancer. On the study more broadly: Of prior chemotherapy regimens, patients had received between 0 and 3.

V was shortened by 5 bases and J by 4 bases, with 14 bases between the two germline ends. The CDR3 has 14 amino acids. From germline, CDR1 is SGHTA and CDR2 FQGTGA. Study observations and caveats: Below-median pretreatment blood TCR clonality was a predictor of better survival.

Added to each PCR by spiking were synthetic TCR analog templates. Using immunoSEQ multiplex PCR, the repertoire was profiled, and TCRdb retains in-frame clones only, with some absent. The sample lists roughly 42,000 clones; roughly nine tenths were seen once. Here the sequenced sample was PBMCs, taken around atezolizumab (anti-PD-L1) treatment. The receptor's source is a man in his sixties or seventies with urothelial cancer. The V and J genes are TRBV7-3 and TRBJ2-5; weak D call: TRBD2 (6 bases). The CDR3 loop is CASSPGVGGETQYF. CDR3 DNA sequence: TGTGCCAGCAGCCCGGGGGTCGGGGGAGAGACCCAGTACTTC. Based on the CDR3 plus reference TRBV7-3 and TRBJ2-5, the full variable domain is GAGVSQTPSNKVTEKGKYVELRCDPISGHTALYWYRQSLGQGPEFLIYFQGTGAADDSGLPNDRFFAVRPEGSVSTLKIQRTERGDSAVYLCASSPGVGGETQYFGPGTRLLVL.